This TCR beta chain was sequenced in a study of identical twins. V was trimmed by 6 bases and J by 11 bases, leaving 25 bases between them. Germline-derived CDR1 and CDR2 are MNHEY and SVGAGI. The CDR3 length is 15 residues. This clonotype was observed a few times. Everyone who gave samples was a healthy Caucasian. Template switching supplied a universal primer site; unique molecular identifiers were carried on the cDNA. TCRdb re-analysed the 5' RACE reads in MiXCR, keeping a single row per CDR3 protein. The sample yields nearly 900,000 distinct CDR3 sequences, 12% seen once. These data were also filed under a second study, of yellow fever vaccine responses in identical twins.

The rearrangement joins TRBV6-5 to TRBJ1-1; TRBD1 is a possible D gene (5 bases). Sequencing was carried out using PBMCs. The sequence was collected from a woman aged 18-30 years in good health. In DNA, the CDR3 is TGTGCCAGCAGCTACCGGGGGAAGGGGACCGACGTGGCTTTCTTT. It specifies CASSYRGKGTDVAFF.